Below, 2 T cell receptor beta chains from the same sample are listed, as sequenced in a study of blood T cell repertoires in COVID-19. TCRdb keeps only in-frame clones here, not all; method: immunoSEQ multiplex PCR. The sample consists of roughly 500,000 clones, roughly nine tenths of them appearing once. Sequencing was performed on peripheral blood. These receptors all come from a man between 18 and 29 years old with COVID-19, enrolled during active disease.

V and J are TRBV10-1 and TRBJ2-3, with 8 bases matching TRBD1. This CDR3 region has 15 residues. The J segment lost 2 bases and the V segment lost 3 bases, leaving 4 bases of the junction unmatched. CDR1 and CDR2 from the germline V gene are WNHNN and SYGVQD (reference sequence). The CDR3 sequence: CASSDDRGDTDTQYF. In DNA form, the CDR3 reads TGCGCCAGCAGTGATGACAGGGGAGACACAGATACGCAGTATTTT.

CDR3 residues: CASSLSGGYDRRTNEKLFF. The CDR3 nucleotides are TGTGCCAGCAGCTTATCGGGGGGATATGATCGTAGGACTAATGAAAAACTGTTTTTT. The rearrangement uses TRBV7-9 and TRBJ1-4, with D tentatively TRBD1 (5 bases). CDR3 length: 19 amino acids. Trimming shortened V by 2 bases and J by 2 bases, and 21 bases separated the two germline ends. Germline values: CDR1 SEHNR, CDR2 FQNEAQ (reference sequence).